This T cell receptor beta chain was identified during a study of post-analysis software for immune sequencing data. On the study more broadly: Some patients lacked subtype; others had relapsing-remitting, secondary progressive or progressive-relapsing disease.

The CDR3 has 16 amino acids. Germline V gene sequence: CDR1 SEHNR, CDR2 FQNEAQ (reference sequence). The V and J ends lost 5 bases and 3 bases, in that order; junction bases with no gene match: 7. With respect to this clonotype: The antigen remains unidentified.

Study-wide findings and caveats: Four or five TRBV segments were significantly more frequent in patients than in controls. TRBV5-6, TRBV5-1 and TRBV20-1 were among these segments. Controls' normalized Chao1 diversity significantly exceeded that of multiple sclerosis patients.

Unique molecular identifiers were carried by the TCR beta cDNA libraries. Starting from around 1 to 10 million T cells, the study yielded 450,000 to 500,000 cDNA molecules. In TCRdb, the PCR reads were re-called with MiXCR into one record per CDR3 protein. The sample lists some 690,000 distinct CDR3 sequences; 59% were seen once. V and J are TRBV7-9 and TRBJ2-5; 12 nucleotides line up with TRBD1. This sequence originates from a girl under 10 years old with multiple sclerosis. Sequenced: blood. DNA for the CDR3: TGTGCCAGCAGCCAAGGGGACAGGGGGCGGAAAGAGACCCAGTACTTC. Translation gives CASSQGDRGRKETQYF.